What follows describes a single T cell receptor beta chain. Its antigen is still unknown. Replicate PCRs for sorted subsets used 200 ng DNA; this equaled 30,000 to 35,000 T cell genomes. Profiling relied on immunoSEQ multiplex PCR, and the TCRdb table lists in-frame clones only, not all of them. Among under 2,000,000 clones listed, about 95% were seen once. The naive CD8 fraction comprised CD45RO-negative cells positively selected for CCR7 and excluded terminally differentiated effector memory CD45RA+ cells. This sample is drawn from a study of shared clonotypes between healthy human individuals. In the study overall: With ages of 18 to 49, the donors were a couple of women and three men. CD4 naive and CD4 memory each took three plates per donor, while CD8 naive took two and CD8 memory one.

Regarding the study as a whole: Memory subsets generally showed smaller estimated richness than naive subsets did.

Trimming took 2 bases from V and 2 from J, leaving 13 bases between them. The CDR3 runs 15 residues. Per germline, CDR1 ENHRY and CDR2 SYGVKD. The sample was naive CD8+ T cells sorted from blood. This sequence originates from a man aged 18 to 30 in good health. The gene calls are TRBV10-3 and TRBJ2-7, with D hard to call. This chain's CDR3 is CAISEESARTYEQYF. CDR3 in DNA: TGTGCCATCAGTGAGGAGTCAGCGCGAACCTACGAGCAGTACTTC.